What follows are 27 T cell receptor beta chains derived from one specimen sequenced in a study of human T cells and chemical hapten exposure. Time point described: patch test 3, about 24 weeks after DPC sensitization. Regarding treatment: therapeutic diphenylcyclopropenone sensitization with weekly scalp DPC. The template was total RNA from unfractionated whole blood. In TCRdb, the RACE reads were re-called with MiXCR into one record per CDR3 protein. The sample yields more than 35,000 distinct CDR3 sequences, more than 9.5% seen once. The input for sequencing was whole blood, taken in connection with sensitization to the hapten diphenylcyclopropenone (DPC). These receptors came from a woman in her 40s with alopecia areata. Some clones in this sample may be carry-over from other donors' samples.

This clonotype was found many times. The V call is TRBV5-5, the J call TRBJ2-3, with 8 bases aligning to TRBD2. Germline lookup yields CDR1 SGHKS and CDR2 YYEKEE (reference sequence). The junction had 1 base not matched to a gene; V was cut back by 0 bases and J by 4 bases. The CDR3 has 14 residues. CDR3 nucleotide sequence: TGTGCCAGCAGCTTGGGGGGACTAGCAGATACGCAGTATTTT. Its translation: CASSLGGLADTQYF.

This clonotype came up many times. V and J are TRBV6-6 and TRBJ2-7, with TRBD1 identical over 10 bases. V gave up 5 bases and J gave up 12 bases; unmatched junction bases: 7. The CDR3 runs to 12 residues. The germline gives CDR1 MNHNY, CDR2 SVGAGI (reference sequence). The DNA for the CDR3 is TGTGCCAGCAGTCGGGACAGGGGCAATCCGTACTTC. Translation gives CASSRDRGNPYF.

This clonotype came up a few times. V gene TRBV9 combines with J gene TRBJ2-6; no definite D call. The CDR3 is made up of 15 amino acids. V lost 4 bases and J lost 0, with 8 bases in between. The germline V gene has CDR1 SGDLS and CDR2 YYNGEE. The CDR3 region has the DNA TGTGCCAGCAGCTTGGGGTTCTCTGGGGCCAACGTCCTGACTTTC. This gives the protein CASSLGFSGANVLTF.

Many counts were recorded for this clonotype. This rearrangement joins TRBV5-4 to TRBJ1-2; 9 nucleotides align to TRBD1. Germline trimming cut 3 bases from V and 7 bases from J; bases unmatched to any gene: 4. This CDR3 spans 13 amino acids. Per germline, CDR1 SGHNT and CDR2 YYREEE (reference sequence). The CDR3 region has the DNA TGTGCCAGCAGCTCCTGGGACAGGGTTGGCTACACCTTC. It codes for CASSSWDRVGYTF.

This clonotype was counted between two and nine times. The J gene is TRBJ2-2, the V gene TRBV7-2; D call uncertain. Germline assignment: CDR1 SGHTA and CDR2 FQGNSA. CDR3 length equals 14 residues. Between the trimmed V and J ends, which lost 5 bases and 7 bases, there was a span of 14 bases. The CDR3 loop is CASSPPLADGELFF. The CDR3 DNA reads TGTGCCAGCAGCCCTCCCCTGGCGGACGGGGAGCTGTTTTTT.

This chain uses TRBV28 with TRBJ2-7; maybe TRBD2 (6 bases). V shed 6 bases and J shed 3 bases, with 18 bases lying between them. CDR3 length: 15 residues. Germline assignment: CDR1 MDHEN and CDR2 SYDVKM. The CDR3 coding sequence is TGTGCCAGCAGGGTCTCGGGACTCGGTGACTACGAGCAGTACTTC. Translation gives CASRVSGLGDYEQYF.

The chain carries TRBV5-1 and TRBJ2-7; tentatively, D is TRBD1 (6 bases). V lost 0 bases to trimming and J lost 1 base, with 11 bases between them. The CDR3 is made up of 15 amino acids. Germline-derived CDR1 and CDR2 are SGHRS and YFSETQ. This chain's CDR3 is CASSLAPDSSYEQYF. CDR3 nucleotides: TGCGCCAGCAGCTTGGCCCCGGACAGTTCCTACGAGCAGTACTTC.

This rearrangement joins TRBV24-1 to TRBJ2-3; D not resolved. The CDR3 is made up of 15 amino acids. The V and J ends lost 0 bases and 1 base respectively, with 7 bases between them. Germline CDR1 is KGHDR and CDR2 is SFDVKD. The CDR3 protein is CATSDLKRGTDTQYF. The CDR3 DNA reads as TGTGCCACCAGTGATTTGAAACGGGGCACAGATACGCAGTATTTT.

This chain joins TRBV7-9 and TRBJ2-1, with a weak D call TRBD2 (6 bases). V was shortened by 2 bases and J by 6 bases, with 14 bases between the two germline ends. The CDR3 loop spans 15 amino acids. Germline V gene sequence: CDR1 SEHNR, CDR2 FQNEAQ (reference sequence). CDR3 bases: TGTGCCAGCAGCTTATTGGGGGAGGCCGTCAATGAGCAGTTCTTC. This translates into CASSLLGEAVNEQFF. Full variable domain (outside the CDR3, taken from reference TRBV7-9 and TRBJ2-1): DTGVSQNPRHKITKRGQNVTFRCDPISEHNRLYWYRQTLGQGPEFLTYFQNEAQLEKSRLLSDRFSAERPKGSFSTLEIQRTEQGDSAMYLCASSLLGEAVNEQFFGPGTRLTVL.

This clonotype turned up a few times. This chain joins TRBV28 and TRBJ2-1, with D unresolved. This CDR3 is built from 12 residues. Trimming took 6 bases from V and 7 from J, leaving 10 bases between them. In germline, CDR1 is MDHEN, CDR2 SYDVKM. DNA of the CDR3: TGTGCCAGCAGACTTAAGCCAAATGAGCAGTTCTTC. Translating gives CASRLKPNEQFF.

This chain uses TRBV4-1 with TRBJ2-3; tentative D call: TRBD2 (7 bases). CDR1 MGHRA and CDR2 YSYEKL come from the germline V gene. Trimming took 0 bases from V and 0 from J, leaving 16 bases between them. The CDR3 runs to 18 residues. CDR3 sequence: CASSQEMGRGRSTDTQYF. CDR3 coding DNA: TGCGCCAGCAGCCAAGAAATGGGGCGGGGGCGTAGCACAGATACGCAGTATTTT.

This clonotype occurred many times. CDR3 amino acids: CSSTLASDTQYF. CDR3 DNA sequence: TGCAGCTCAACTCTAGCGTCAGATACGCAGTATTTT. The chain couples TRBV29-1 to TRBJ2-3, with a possible D match to TRBD2 (6 bases). The V gene lost 8 bases and the J gene lost 4 bases, with 13 bases spanning the gap. Germline V lookup: CDR1 SQVTM, CDR2 ANQGSEA. This CDR3 is 12 amino acids long.

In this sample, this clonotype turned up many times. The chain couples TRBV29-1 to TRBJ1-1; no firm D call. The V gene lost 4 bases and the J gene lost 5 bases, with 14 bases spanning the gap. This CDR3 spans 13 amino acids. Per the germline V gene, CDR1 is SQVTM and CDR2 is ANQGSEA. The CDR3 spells CSVGDRTRTEAFF. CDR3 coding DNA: TGCAGCGTTGGAGACCGCACAAGGACTGAAGCTTTCTTT.

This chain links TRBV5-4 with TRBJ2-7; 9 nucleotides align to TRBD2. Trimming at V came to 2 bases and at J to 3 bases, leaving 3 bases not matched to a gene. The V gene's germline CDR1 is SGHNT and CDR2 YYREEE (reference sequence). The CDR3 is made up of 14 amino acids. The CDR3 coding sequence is TGTGCCAGCAGCTTTATAGCGGGGGACTACGAGCAGTACTTC. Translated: CASSFIAGDYEQYF.

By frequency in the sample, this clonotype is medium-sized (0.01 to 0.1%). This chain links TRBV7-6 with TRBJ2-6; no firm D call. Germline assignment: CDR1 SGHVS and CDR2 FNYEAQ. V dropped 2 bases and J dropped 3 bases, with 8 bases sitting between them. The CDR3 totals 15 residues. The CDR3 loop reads CASSLKGGGANVLTF. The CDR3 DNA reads TGTGCCAGCAGCTTAAAGGGTGGTGGGGCCAACGTCCTGACTTTC. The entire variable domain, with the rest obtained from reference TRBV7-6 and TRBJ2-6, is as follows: GAGVSQSPRYKVTKRGQDVALRCDPISGHVSLYWYRQALGQGPEFLTYFNYEAQQDKSGLPNDRFSAERPEGSISTLTIQRTEQRDSAMYRCASSLKGGGANVLTFGAGSRLTVL.

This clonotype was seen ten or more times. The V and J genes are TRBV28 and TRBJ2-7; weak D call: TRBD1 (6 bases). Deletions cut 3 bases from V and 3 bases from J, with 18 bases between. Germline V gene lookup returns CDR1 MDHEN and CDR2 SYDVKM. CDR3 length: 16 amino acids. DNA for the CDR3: TGTGCCAGCAGTTTGGATCGGTGGGGGCAGGGCTACGAGCAGTACTTC. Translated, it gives CASSLDRWGQGYEQYF.

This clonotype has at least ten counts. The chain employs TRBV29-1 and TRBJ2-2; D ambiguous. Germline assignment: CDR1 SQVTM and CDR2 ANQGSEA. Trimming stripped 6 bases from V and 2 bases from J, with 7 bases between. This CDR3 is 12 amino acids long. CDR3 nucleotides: TGCAGCGTCTTGACAAACACCGGGGAGCTGTTTTTT. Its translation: CSVLTNTGELFF.

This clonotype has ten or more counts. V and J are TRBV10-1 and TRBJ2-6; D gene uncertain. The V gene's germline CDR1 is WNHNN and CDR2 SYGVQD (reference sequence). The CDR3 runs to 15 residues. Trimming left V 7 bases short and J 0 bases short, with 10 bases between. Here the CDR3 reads CASKRAHSGANVLTF. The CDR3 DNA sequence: TGCGCCAGCAAAAGGGCCCACTCTGGGGCCAACGTCCTGACTTTC.

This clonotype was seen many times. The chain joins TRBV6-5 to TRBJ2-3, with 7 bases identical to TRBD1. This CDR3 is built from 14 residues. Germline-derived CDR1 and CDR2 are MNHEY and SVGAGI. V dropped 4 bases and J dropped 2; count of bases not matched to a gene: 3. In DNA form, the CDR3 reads TGTGCCAGCAGTTGGGGACAGCACACAGATACGCAGTATTTT. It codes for CASSWGQHTDTQYF.

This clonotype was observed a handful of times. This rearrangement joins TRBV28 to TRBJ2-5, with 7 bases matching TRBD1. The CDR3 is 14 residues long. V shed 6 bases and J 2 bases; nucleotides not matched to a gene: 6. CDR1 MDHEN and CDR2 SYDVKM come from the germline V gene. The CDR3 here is CASRQGTAQETQYF. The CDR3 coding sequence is TGTGCCAGCAGGCAGGGGACAGCGCAAGAGACCCAGTACTTC.

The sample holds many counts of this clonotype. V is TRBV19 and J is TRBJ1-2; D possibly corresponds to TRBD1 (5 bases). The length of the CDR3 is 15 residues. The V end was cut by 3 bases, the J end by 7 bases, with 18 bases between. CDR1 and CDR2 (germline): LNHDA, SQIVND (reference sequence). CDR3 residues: CASSMRAGQLTGYTF. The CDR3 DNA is TGTGCCAGTAGTATGAGAGCGGGGCAATTGACTGGCTACACCTTC.

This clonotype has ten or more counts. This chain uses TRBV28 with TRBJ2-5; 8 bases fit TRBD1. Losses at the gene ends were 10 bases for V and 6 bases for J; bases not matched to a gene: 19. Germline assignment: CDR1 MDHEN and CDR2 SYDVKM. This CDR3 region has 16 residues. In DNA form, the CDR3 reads TGTGCCATAGGATGGACAGGGATTTCGGGTACCCAGACCCAGTACTTC. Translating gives CAIGWTGISGTQTQYF.

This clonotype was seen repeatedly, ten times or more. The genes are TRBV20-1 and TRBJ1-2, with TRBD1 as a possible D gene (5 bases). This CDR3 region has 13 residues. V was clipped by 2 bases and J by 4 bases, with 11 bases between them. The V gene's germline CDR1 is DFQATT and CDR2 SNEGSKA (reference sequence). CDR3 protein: CSARSGGIYGYTF. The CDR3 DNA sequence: TGCAGTGCTAGATCGGGGGGAATCTATGGCTACACCTTC.

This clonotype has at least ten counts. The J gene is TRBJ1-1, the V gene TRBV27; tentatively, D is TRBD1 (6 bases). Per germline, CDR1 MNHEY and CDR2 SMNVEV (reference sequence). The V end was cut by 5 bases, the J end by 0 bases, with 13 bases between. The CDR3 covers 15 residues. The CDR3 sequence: CASSPTGGMNTEAFF. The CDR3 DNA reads TGTGCCAGCAGTCCGACAGGCGGTATGAACACTGAAGCTTTCTTT.

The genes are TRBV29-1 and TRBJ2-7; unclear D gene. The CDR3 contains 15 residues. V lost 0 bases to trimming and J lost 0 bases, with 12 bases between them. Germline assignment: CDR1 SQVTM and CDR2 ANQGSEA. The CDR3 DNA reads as TGCAGCGTTGAAGATAGACGGTTAGCCTCCTACGAGCAGTACTTC. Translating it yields CSVEDRRLASYEQYF.

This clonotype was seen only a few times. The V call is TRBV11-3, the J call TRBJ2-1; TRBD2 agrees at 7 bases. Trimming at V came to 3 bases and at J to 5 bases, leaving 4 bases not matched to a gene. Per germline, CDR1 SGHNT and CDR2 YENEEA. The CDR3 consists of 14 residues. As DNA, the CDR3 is TGTGCCAGCAGCTTGAGTAGCGGGCACAATGAGCAGTTCTTC. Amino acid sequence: CASSLSSGHNEQFF.

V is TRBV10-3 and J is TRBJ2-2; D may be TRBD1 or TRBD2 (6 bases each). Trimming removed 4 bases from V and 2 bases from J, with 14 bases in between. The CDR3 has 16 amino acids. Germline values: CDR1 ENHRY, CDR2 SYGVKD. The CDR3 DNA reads TGTGCCATCAGTGCAGCGCGGGGACACAACACCGGGGAGCTGTTTTTT. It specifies CAISAARGHNTGELFF.